The 10 T cell receptor beta chains reported below all come from one sample, sequenced in a study of shared clonotypes between healthy human individuals. TCRdb keeps only in-frame clones here, not all; method: immunoSEQ multiplex PCR. In the table there are over a million clones, about 80% of which are singletons. Sequenced material: memory CD4+ T cells from PBMCs. Sample subset: CD45RA-negative fraction. The source of these receptors is a man between 18 and 29 years old in good health. Some clones in this sample may be carry-over from other donors' samples.

This clone occurred once. The CDR3 protein is CASSWYRSSGNTIYF. The CDR3 DNA reads TGTGCCAGCAGTTGGTACAGGAGCTCTGGAAACACCATATATTTT. The rearrangement uses TRBV28 and TRBJ1-3; TRBD1 is a possible D gene (5 bases). Germline CDR1 MDHEN, CDR2 SYDVKM. With 4 bases removed from V and 0 bases from J, the gap between germline ends came to 10 bases. The CDR3 totals 15 residues.

The rearrangement links TRBV30 to TRBJ1-3, with D unclear. Germline V gene sequence: CDR1 GTSNPN, CDR2 SVGIG (reference sequence). Trimming took off 3 bases at V and 4 bases at J, with 16 bases between the two ends. This CDR3 contains 15 residues. The CDR3: CAWRGTEPFGNTIYF. As DNA, the CDR3 is TGTGCCTGGAGGGGAACGGAGCCCTTCGGAAACACCATATATTTT. The full variable domain, its missing parts supplied by reference TRBV30 and TRBJ1-3, is SQTIHQWPATLVQPVGSPLSLECTVEGTSNPNLYWYRQAAGRGLQLLFYSVGIGQISSEVPQNLSASRPQDRQFILSSKKLLLSDSGFYLCAWRGTEPFGNTIYFGEGSWLTVV.

This sequence joins TRBV4-2 and TRBJ2-7, with D possibly being TRBD2 (6 bases). The CDR3 is 16 amino acids. Trimming left V 0 bases short and J 3 bases short, with 15 bases between. Germline values: CDR1 LGHNA, CDR2 YNFKEQ. The CDR3 DNA reads TGTGCCAGCAGCCAAGAACCCGGACTACAGATCTACGAGCAGTACTTC. Translation gives CASSQEPGLQIYEQYF.

This chain connects TRBV5-6 to TRBJ2-2; D unclear. The germline gives CDR1 SGHDT, CDR2 YYEEEE. Trimming took 3 bases from V and 6 from J, leaving 6 bases between them. This CDR3 contains 12 residues. The CDR3 nucleotides are TGTGCCAGCAGCTCCCCATCCGGGGAGCTGTTTTTT. This translates into CASSSPSGELFF.

This clone was picked up many times. The sample has other DNA sequences that encode this CDR3 too. The chain has TRBV30 and TRBJ2-2, with TRBD1 identical over 9 bases. V shed 7 bases and J 7 bases; nucleotides not matched to a gene: 13. Germline V gene sequence: CDR1 GTSNPN, CDR2 SVGIG (reference sequence). The CDR3 totals 15 residues. The CDR3 reads CASKLGQGRIGELFF. CDR3 in DNA: TGTGCCTCGAAACTGGGACAGGGCCGAATCGGGGAGCTGTTTTTT.

V usage is TRBV6-5 and J usage is TRBJ1-2; D might be TRBD1 (5 bases). Germline CDR1 is MNHEY and CDR2 is SVGAGI. This CDR3 is 14 amino acids long. V lost 6 bases, J lost 4 bases, and 15 bases lay in between. Here the CDR3 DNA reads TGTGCCAGCAGCATAAGGGGCAGCCTCTATGGCTACACCTTC. This codes for CASSIRGSLYGYTF.

Only one count was recorded for this clone. This may stem from a read error, because a much larger clone lies one nucleotide away. The sample carries other DNA sequences with the same CDR3. The chain uses TRBV20-1 and TRBJ2-7; a possible D gene is TRBD2 (6 bases). Germline V gives CDR1 DFQATT, CDR2 SNEGSKA (reference sequence). This CDR3 is built from 11 residues. The CDR3 bases are TGCAGCGCAAGCGGACTAAACGAGCAGTACTTC. Translating it yields CSASGLNEQYF.

This clone was seen only a few times. The rearrangement joins TRBV6-5 to TRBJ2-2; the D is unclear. This CDR3 is 12 amino acids long. From germline, CDR1 is MNHEY and CDR2 SVGAGI. The V gene lost 6 bases and the J gene lost 1 base, with 3 bases spanning the gap. The CDR3 nucleotides read TGTGCCAGCAGCAAGAACACCGGGGAGCTGTTTTTT. This translates into CASSKNTGELFF.

The chain is built from TRBV7-8 and TRBJ1-3; D call uncertain. This CDR3 region has 15 residues. The germline gives CDR1 SGHVS, CDR2 FQNEAQ. The V and J ends lost 5 bases and 0 bases respectively, with 11 bases between them. CDR3 protein: CASSPIGYSGNTIYF. The CDR3 bases are TGTGCCAGCAGCCCAATCGGGTACTCTGGAAACACCATATATTTT.

The rearrangement joins TRBV29-1 to TRBJ2-3; D not resolved. This CDR3 has 13 residues. V shed 4 bases and J shed 0 bases, with 8 bases lying between them. The germline V gene encodes CDR1 SQVTM and CDR2 ANQGSEA. Written as DNA, the CDR3 is TGCAGCGTTGCTCTTCCGAGCACAGATACGCAGTATTTT. Protein product: CSVALPSTDTQYF.